Shown below are 18 T cell receptor beta chains from a single sample sequenced in a study of T cell responses to AZD1222 COVID-19 vaccine. Here immunoSEQ multiplex PCR was the method, and the copy in TCRdb shows in-frame clones only, minus some. Among roughly 130,000 clones listed, approximately 94% were seen once. The sample here was peripheral blood, taken on day 0 of AZD1222 vaccination. These receptors all stem from an adult in good health.

This chain connects TRBV6-1 to TRBJ1-5; D not certain. The CDR3 runs 14 residues. Trimming pared 2 bases from V and 1 base from J, leaving 6 bases between. Germline CDR1 MNHNS, CDR2 SASEGT. DNA for the CDR3: TGTGCCAGCAGTGAACTTGGGAGCAATCAGCCCCAGCATTTT. Translating gives CASSELGSNQPQHF.

A few counts support this clone. The chain recombines TRBV6-2 or TRBV6-3 with TRBJ1-5; D is unresolved. The germline gives CDR1 MNHEY, CDR2 SVGEGT. The V end was cut by 5 bases, the J end by 5 bases, with 7 bases between. The length of the CDR3 is 12 residues. CDR3 protein: CASSRGYQPQHF. CDR3 bases: TGTGCCAGCAGTCGAGGGTATCAGCCCCAGCATTTT.

V is TRBV30 and J is TRBJ2-5; D remains unclear. Germline V CDR1 and CDR2: GTSNPN, SVGIG (reference sequence). The CDR3 extends over 13 amino acids. The ends were cut back, 3 bases at V and 5 bases at J, with 13 bases in the middle. The CDR3 coding sequence is TGTGCCTGGAGCGCACTTTTCCTGGAGACCCAGTACTTC. Translation gives CAWSALFLETQYF.

The chain has TRBV2 and TRBJ1-2; D perhaps matches TRBD1 (5 bases). The CDR3 is 13 residues long. V lost 7 bases and J 7 bases, leaving 16 bases between the germline ends. Germline values: CDR1 SNHLY, CDR2 FYNNEI. CDR3 in amino acids: CASTVGGVPGYTF. As DNA, the CDR3 is TGTGCCAGCACGGTCGGAGGGGTCCCTGGCTACACCTTC.

The chain couples TRBV20-1 to TRBJ1-2; tentatively, D is TRBD1 (5 bases). V lost 8 bases and J 5 bases, leaving 12 bases between the germline ends. The CDR3 runs to 11 residues. Per germline, CDR1 DFQATT and CDR2 SNEGSKA (reference sequence). The CDR3 nucleotides are TGCAGTCGGGACGGCCGTTATGGCTACACCTTC. Translating gives CSRDGRYGYTF.

The genes are TRBV7-9 and TRBJ2-3; 7 nucleotides agree with TRBD1. The CDR3 totals 15 residues. After removal of 5 bases from V and 2 bases from J, the junction contained 7 bases not matched to a gene. In germline, CDR1 is SEHNR, CDR2 FQNEAQ (reference sequence). Here the CDR3 DNA reads TGTGCCAGCAGCCGACTGGGACAGTCCACAGATACGCAGTATTTT. Amino acid sequence: CASSRLGQSTDTQYF. The variable domain in full, with the rest retrieved from reference TRBV7-9 and TRBJ2-3, is DTGVSQNPRHKITKRGQNVTFRCDPISEHNRLYWYRQTLGQGPEFLTYFQNEAQLEKSRLLSDRFSAERPKGSFSTLEIQRTEQGDSAMYLCASSRLGQSTDTQYFGPGTRLTVL.

The CDR3 DNA reads as TGTGCCAGCAGTTTGGTAGCGGGGGCATACAATGAGCAGTTCTTC. It encodes CASSLVAGAYNEQFF. The V call is TRBV27, the J call TRBJ2-1, with 9 bases aligning to TRBD2. The CDR3 length is 15 residues. Per germline, CDR1 MNHEY and CDR2 SMNVEV (reference sequence). After removal of 3 bases from V and 4 bases from J, the junction contained 4 bases not matched to a gene.

The V and J genes are TRBV4-3 and TRBJ1-2; TRBD1 might be the D (5 bases). This CDR3 has 14 amino acids. V lost 0 bases and J 6 bases, leaving 11 bases between the germline ends. Germline values: CDR1 LGHNA, CDR2 YSLEER. The CDR3 region is CASSQEQGWNGYTF. The DNA of the CDR3 is TGCGCCAGCAGCCAAGAGCAGGGCTGGAATGGCTACACCTTC.

The genes are TRBV12-3 or TRBV12-4 and TRBJ2-3; D unresolved. The CDR3 covers 11 residues. With 6 bases removed from V and 5 bases from J, the gap between germline ends came to 6 bases. The DNA for the CDR3 is TGTGCCAGCAGAGGGATAGATACGCAGTATTTT. This encodes CASRGIDTQYF.

The gene calls are TRBV5-5 and TRBJ2-7; 11 bases are a match to TRBD2. The CDR3 is 17 amino acids. The trim removed 1 base at V and 3 bases at J, leaving 9 bases unmatched. Germline V lookup: CDR1 SGHKS, CDR2 YYEKEE (reference sequence). The CDR3 spells CASSLRYLAGGSYEQYF. Here the CDR3 DNA reads TGTGCCAGCAGCTTGAGGTACCTAGCGGGAGGAAGCTACGAGCAGTACTTC.

The chain recombines TRBV2 with TRBJ2-7; D may be TRBD1 or TRBD2 (5 bases each). V lost 7 bases to trimming and J lost 3 bases, with 10 bases between them. Germline loops: CDR1 SNHLY, CDR2 FYNNEI. The CDR3 spans 12 residues. CDR3 sequence reads: CASKGDDYEQYF. DNA of the CDR3: TGTGCCAGCAAAGGGGACGACTACGAGCAGTACTTC.

The chain recombines TRBV14 with TRBJ1-1; D not resolved. The germline V gene has CDR1 SGHDN and CDR2 FVKESK. The V end was cut by 0 bases, the J end by 3 bases, with 8 bases between. The CDR3 runs to 14 residues. The CDR3 nucleotides are TGTGCCAGCAGCCAAGATTGGTCTCACACTGAAGCTTTCTTT. Amino acid sequence: CASSQDWSHTEAFF.

This clone has just one count. The chain couples TRBV14 to TRBJ2-5, with D possibly TRBD1 on 6 matching bases. The germline CDR1 and CDR2 sequences are SGHDN and FVKESK. The CDR3 is 15 amino acids. Trimming shortened V by 1 base and J by 2 bases, and 11 bases separated the two germline ends. The CDR3 reads CASSQVPQGQETQYF. In DNA, the CDR3 is TGTGCCAGCAGCCAAGTTCCACAGGGACAAGAGACCCAGTACTTC. Supplemented by reference TRBV14 and TRBJ2-5, the full variable domain reads EAGVTQFPSHSVIEKGQTVTLRCDPISGHDNLYWYRRVMGKEIKFLLHFVKESKQDESGMPNNRFLAERTGGTYSTLKVQPAELEDSGVYFCASSQVPQGQETQYFGPGTRLLVL.

The genes are TRBV21-1 and TRBJ2-7; the listed D gene, TRBD2, was not tested against the DNA. TRBV21-1 represents a pseudogene. CDR3 length: 17 residues. The CDR3 sequence is CASSTPPRDCPSYEQYF. The CDR3 DNA follows: TGTGCCAGCAGCACACCCCCCCGGGACTGCCCGTCCTACGAGCAGTACTTC.

This clone was seen once. DNA of the CDR3: TGTGCCAGCAGAAACAGCTTCGGTGAGCAGTTCTTC. Its protein is CASRNSFGEQFF. The chain employs TRBV6-5 and TRBJ2-1; D remains ambiguous. Germline CDR1 and CDR2: MNHEY and SVGAGI. Trimming cost V 6 bases and J 9 bases, with 12 bases left between them. The CDR3 runs 12 residues.

V is TRBV7-2 and J is TRBJ2-2; D is uncertain. V was cut by 3 bases and J by 5 bases, with 13 bases left in between. The germline V gene has CDR1 SGHTA and CDR2 FQGNSA. The CDR3 consists of 15 residues. The chain's CDR3 is CASSFIDIVTGELFF. The CDR3 coding sequence is TGTGCCAGCAGCTTCATAGATATTGTGACCGGGGAGCTGTTTTTT. Supplemented by reference TRBV7-2 and TRBJ2-2, the full variable domain reads GAGVSQSPSNKVTEKGKDVELRCDPISGHTALYWYRQSLGQGLEFLIYFQGNSAPDKSGLPSDRFSAERTGGSVSTLTIQRTQQEDSAVYLCASSFIDIVTGELFFGEGSRLTVL.

The rearrangement links TRBV5-1 to TRBJ1-4; 7 nucleotides agree with TRBD1. With V trimmed by 0 bases and J by 8 bases, 4 bases remained unmatched. CDR1 SGHRS and CDR2 YFSETQ come from the germline V gene. The CDR3 has 14 amino acids. The chain's CDR3 is CASSLDRGGEKLFF. For the CDR3, the DNA is TGCGCCAGCAGCTTGGACAGGGGAGGAGAAAAACTGTTTTTT.

The genes are TRBV24-1 and TRBJ2-1; D is unresolved. Germline V gene sequence: CDR1 KGHDR, CDR2 SFDVKD. With 5 bases removed from V and 3 bases from J, the gap between germline ends came to 10 bases. This CDR3 is 14 amino acids long. The CDR3 reads CATSAGRHYNEQFF. CDR3 DNA sequence: TGTGCCACCAGTGCGGGCAGACACTACAATGAGCAGTTCTTC.